These 23 T cell receptor beta chains share one sample of origin, sequenced in a study of blood T cell repertoires in COVID-19. The assay was immunoSEQ multiplex PCR, and TCRdb's table has in-frame clones only and misses some. The sample gives some 120,000 clones, 70% to 80% of which show up once; around 25% is in the top ten. What was sequenced was peripheral blood. These receptors all come from a human donor in a cohort sampled during active COVID-19.

This clone was picked up one time. The chain has TRBV7-6 and TRBJ2-5, with D perhaps matching TRBD2 (5 bases). The germline CDR1 and CDR2 sequences are SGHVS and FNYEAQ. V was clipped by 3 bases and J by 5 bases, with 19 bases between them. The CDR3 has 16 residues. The DNA of the CDR3 is TGTGCCAGCAGCTTTCTTCGGGCGATTGGGGAGGAGACCCAGTACTTC. Translating gives CASSFLRAIGEETQYF.

The CDR3 loop is CASSLDSGRSSAFF. In DNA form, the CDR3 reads TGTGCCAGCAGCTTGGATTCGGGGAGGAGCTCAGCTTTCTTT. The V call is TRBV5-5, the J call TRBJ1-1; D gene uncertain. CDR3 length: 14 amino acids. V lost 0 bases, J lost 10 bases, and 16 bases lay in between. The germline gives CDR1 SGHKS, CDR2 YYEKEE (reference sequence).

This clone was counted between two and nine times. This sequence joins TRBV2 and TRBJ2-5, with no clear D. Trimming pared 6 bases from V and 5 bases from J, leaving 10 bases between. The CDR3 consists of 12 residues. Looked up from germline, CDR1 is SNHLY and CDR2 is FYNNEI. The CDR3 nucleotides are TGTGCCAGCAGCGCCCCCCGGGAGACCCAGTACTTC. Protein product: CASSAPRETQYF.

The chain employs TRBV28 and TRBJ2-3; TRBD2 might be the D (5 bases). Germline CDR1 is MDHEN and CDR2 is SYDVKM. The CDR3 has 16 residues. V was pared by 5 bases and J by 7 bases, with 22 bases between. CDR3 amino acids: CASSPMLSGVRNTQYF. DNA for the CDR3: TGTGCCAGCAGTCCAATGCTATCCGGGGTTCGCAATACGCAGTATTTT.

This chain links TRBV5-4 with TRBJ2-3; 8 bases fit TRBD2. Trimming cost V 0 bases and J 2 bases; bases outside gene matches: 5. CDR1 and CDR2 (germline): SGHNT, YYREEE (reference sequence). The CDR3 totals 16 residues. The CDR3 reads CASSLVRGALTDTQYF. The CDR3 coding sequence is TGTGCCAGCAGCTTGGTGCGGGGGGCCCTCACAGATACGCAGTATTTT.

V and J are TRBV27 and TRBJ2-1; the match to TRBD2 covers 12 bases. V lost 5 bases, J lost 7 bases, and 6 bases stayed unmatched. The CDR3 is 15 residues long. The V gene's germline CDR1 is MNHEY and CDR2 SMNVEV (reference sequence). The CDR3 spells CASSPTTSGGNEQFF. DNA for the CDR3: TGTGCCAGCAGTCCCACTACTAGCGGGGGGAATGAGCAGTTCTTC.

This rearrangement joins TRBV5-8 to TRBJ1-5; a weak D match, TRBD1 (5 bases). The ends were cut back, 4 bases at V and 0 bases at J, with 11 bases in the middle. This CDR3 is 15 amino acids long. Germline V gives CDR1 SGHTS, CDR2 YDEGEE. DNA for the CDR3: TGTGCCAGCAGCCGCGGGACCGATAGCAATCAGCCCCAGCATTTT. This encodes CASSRGTDSNQPQHF.

The V gene is TRBV7-3, the J gene TRBJ2-1, with 8 bases identical to TRBD2. V trimming: 5 bases; J trimming: 5 bases; junction bases outside the gene matches: 5. The V gene's germline CDR1 is SGHTA and CDR2 FQGTGA. The CDR3 length is 14 residues. The CDR3 sequence: CASSPAGVHNEQFF. The CDR3 DNA reads as TGTGCCAGCAGCCCAGCGGGAGTCCACAATGAGCAGTTCTTC.

This clone was seen many times. The chain joins TRBV6-5 to TRBJ1-1; D ambiguous. Germline-derived CDR1 and CDR2 are MNHEY and SVGAGI. CDR3 length: 14 residues. Between the trimmed V and J ends, which lost 4 bases and 1 base, there was a span of 10 bases. The CDR3 region is CASSSPTQNTEAFF. CDR3 coding DNA: TGTGCCAGCAGTTCCCCGACACAGAACACTGAAGCTTTCTTT.

V gene TRBV7-6 combines with J gene TRBJ2-5, with a weak D call TRBD2 (5 bases). V lost 4 bases to trimming and J lost 2 bases, with 8 bases between them. Per the germline V gene, CDR1 is SGHVS and CDR2 is FNYEAQ. The CDR3 runs 13 residues. Here the CDR3 DNA reads TGTGCCAGCAGCTCGGGATTACAAGAGACCCAGTACTTC. Encoded protein: CASSSGLQETQYF.

The gene calls are TRBV6-2 or TRBV6-3 and TRBJ2-5; weak D call: TRBD1 (5 bases). CDR3 size: 14 residues. Looked up from germline, CDR1 is MNHEY and CDR2 is SVGEGT. V was pared by 5 bases and J by 2 bases, with 12 bases between. CDR3 loop: CASSRRQTQETQYF. The CDR3 nucleotides are TGTGCCAGCAGTCGTCGACAGACGCAAGAGACCCAGTACTTC.

This chain links TRBV7-2 with TRBJ2-5; 9 bases are shared with TRBD2. The CDR3 runs 16 residues. CDR1 and CDR2 from the germline V gene are SGHTA and FQGNSA. V dropped 2 bases and J dropped 5; count of bases not matched to a gene: 9. The CDR3 DNA reads TGTGCCAGCAGCTTACCTTCGACTAGCGGCCCCGAGACCCAGTACTTC. Protein product: CASSLPSTSGPETQYF.

The table lists this clone with a few counts. This chain links TRBV7-8 with TRBJ1-2; 9 nucleotides align to TRBD1. The length of the CDR3 is 15 residues. V was clipped by 5 bases and J by 2 bases; unmatched bases: 6. The germline V gene has CDR1 SGHVS and CDR2 FQNEAQ. Here the CDR3 DNA reads TGTGCCAGCAGCGCCCGACAGGGGGGGAACTATGGCTACACCTTC. This gives the protein CASSARQGGNYGYTF.

This clone was counted only a few times. V and J are TRBV7-9 and TRBJ2-5; 8 bases match TRBD1. In germline, CDR1 is SEHNR, CDR2 FQNEAQ (reference sequence). Germline trimming cut 4 bases from V and 5 bases from J; bases unmatched to any gene: 6. The CDR3 is 14 residues long. CDR3 bases: TGTGCCAGCAGCTCGAGGACAGGGTGGGAGACCCAGTACTTC. As protein: CASSSRTGWETQYF.

The rearrangement joins TRBV2 to TRBJ2-5; D is possibly TRBD2 (6 bases). The V end was cut by 6 bases, the J end by 2 bases, with 16 bases between. From germline, CDR1 is SNHLY and CDR2 FYNNEI. The CDR3 spans 15 residues. The CDR3 DNA reads as TGTGCCAGCAGCCTTAGCGGAGGCGGGCAAGAGACCCAGTACTTC. Residues: CASSLSGGGQETQYF.

The V and J genes are TRBV5-4 and TRBJ2-2, with 11 bases aligning to TRBD2. The germline V gene has CDR1 SGHNT and CDR2 YYREEE (reference sequence). V trimming: 4 bases; J trimming: 5 bases; junction bases outside the gene matches: 7. The CDR3 is 16 residues long. The CDR3 region has the DNA TGTGCCAGCAGCAACCGACTAGCGGGATTTACCGGGGAGCTGTTTTTT. As protein: CASSNRLAGFTGELFF.

The gene calls are TRBV7-2 and TRBJ2-4, with D tentatively TRBD1 (6 bases). In germline, CDR1 is SGHTA, CDR2 FQGNSA. Between the trimmed V and J ends, which lost 1 base and 3 bases, there was a span of 19 bases. This CDR3 contains 18 residues. The CDR3 region is CASSLEPLQGVVKNIQYF. CDR3 bases: TGTGCCAGCAGCTTAGAGCCCCTACAGGGAGTTGTCAAAAACATTCAGTACTTC. Supplemented by reference TRBV7-2 and TRBJ2-4, the full variable domain reads GAGVSQSPSNKVTEKGKDVELRCDPISGHTALYWYRQSLGQGLEFLIYFQGNSAPDKSGLPSDRFSAERTGGSVSTLTIQRTQQEDSAVYLCASSLEPLQGVVKNIQYFGAGTRLSVL.

The V and J genes are TRBV19 and TRBJ2-2; a weak D match, TRBD1 (5 bases). Germline CDR1 and CDR2: LNHDA and SQIVND (reference sequence). This CDR3 spans 14 amino acids. The V gene lost 7 bases and the J gene lost 2 bases, with 11 bases spanning the gap. CDR3 nucleotide sequence: TGTGCCAGTACTCAAGACAGAAACACCGGGGAGCTGTTTTTT. Translating it yields CASTQDRNTGELFF.

The chain carries TRBV19 and TRBJ2-1, with 11 bases aligning to TRBD2. CDR3 length: 15 residues. The V and J ends lost 3 bases and 7 bases, in that order; junction bases with no gene match: 5. Germline loops: CDR1 LNHDA, CDR2 SQIVND (reference sequence). This CDR3 is CASSILLAGGNEQFF. The CDR3 DNA follows: TGTGCCAGTAGTATTCTTCTAGCGGGAGGAAATGAGCAGTTCTTC.

The rearrangement links TRBV7-3 to TRBJ1-1, with 8 bases identical to TRBD1. The CDR3 loop spans 15 amino acids. J gave up 4 bases and V 4 bases, and 8 bases lay outside the gene matches. CDR1 and CDR2 from the germline V gene are SGHTA and FQGTGA. CDR3 sequence (DNA): TGTGCCAGCAGCTCGACAGGGGTGGAGAGCACTGAAGCTTTCTTT. This codes for CASSSTGVESTEAFF.

This chain links TRBV19 with TRBJ2-1, with 10 nucleotides matching TRBD1. V lost 1 base and J lost 5; bases outside the gene matches: 8. This CDR3 is 17 amino acids long. CDR1 and CDR2 (germline): LNHDA, SQIVND (reference sequence). DNA for the CDR3: TGTGCCAGTAGTATAGGTAGGGGACAGGGGTTTCACAATGAGCAGTTCTTC. Translation: CASSIGRGQGFHNEQFF.

This rearrangement joins TRBV18 to TRBJ2-7, with 8 bases aligning to TRBD1. The CDR3 has 16 amino acids. The V segment lost 6 bases and the J segment 0 bases; nucleotides outside the gene matches: 10. Germline CDR1 is KGHSH and CDR2 is LQKENI. The CDR3 DNA follows: TGTGCCAGCTCTCAAGAGACAGGGGTCTTCTCCTACGAGCAGTACTTC. As protein: CASSQETGVFSYEQYF.

This chain's CDR3 is CAIRGQGNEQYF. CDR3 nucleotides: TGTGCCATCAGAGGACAGGGGAACGAGCAGTACTTC. The J gene is TRBJ2-7, the V gene TRBV10-3; 9 nucleotides agree with TRBD1. V was pared by 6 bases and J by 5 bases, with 2 bases of the junction left unmatched. The CDR3 runs 12 residues. Germline V gene sequence: CDR1 ENHRY, CDR2 SYGVKD.